These 6 T cell receptor beta chains originate from one sample sequenced in a study of T cell responses to AZD1222 COVID-19 vaccine. TCRdb's copy holds only in-frame clones and misses some; the assay was immunoSEQ multiplex PCR. This table has 60,000 to 80,000 clones, about 85% appearing once. This material consisted of peripheral blood, taken on day 0 of AZD1222 vaccination. Every receptor here comes from an adult in good health.

J is TRBJ1-5 and V is TRBV5-4; the D gene is possibly TRBD1 (5 bases). Trimming took 2 bases from V and 6 from J, leaving 6 bases between them. Germline CDR1 is SGHNT and CDR2 is YYREEE (reference sequence). The CDR3 is 12 amino acids. DNA of the CDR3: TGTGCCAGCAGCTTTCAGGGTCAGCCCCAGCATTTT. Residues: CASSFQGQPQHF.

The CDR3 sequence is CASSLATNSYEQYF. CDR3 sequence (DNA): TGTGCCAGCAGCTTAGCCACCAACTCCTACGAGCAGTACTTC. The V and J genes are TRBV7-2 and TRBJ2-7; D is undetermined. V lost 0 bases and J lost 0, with 6 bases in between. The CDR3 has 14 residues. CDR1 is SGHTA and CDR2 is FQGNSA in the germline V gene.

This CDR3 reads CASSDFPGPEETQYF. CDR3 bases: TGCGCCAGCAGTGACTTTCCGGGGCCTGAAGAGACCCAGTACTTC. The chain employs TRBV10-1 and TRBJ2-5; D might be TRBD1 or TRBD2, each matching 5 bases. V gave up 3 bases and J gave up 3 bases, with 14 bases separating them. CDR3 size: 15 residues. Germline V CDR1 and CDR2: WNHNN, SYGVQD (reference sequence).

The gene calls are TRBV9 and TRBJ2-1, with D perhaps TRBD1 (6 bases). V lost 0 bases to trimming and J lost 0 bases, with 7 bases between them. The CDR3 consists of 15 residues. CDR1 is SGDLS, CDR2 YYNGEE, per germline. CDR3 nucleotides: TGTGCCAGCAGCGTAGGCAGGGGCTCCTACAATGAGCAGTTCTTC. Amino acids: CASSVGRGSYNEQFF.

V gene TRBV11-2 combines with J gene TRBJ2-1; TRBD2 matches at 12 bases. The CDR3 length is 16 residues. J lost 3 bases, V lost 3 bases, and 3 bases had no gene match. Per germline, CDR1 SGHAT and CDR2 FQNNGV. The CDR3 loop reads CASSFLAGGVYNEQFF. The CDR3 DNA follows: TGTGCCAGCAGCTTCCTAGCGGGGGGGGTCTACAATGAGCAGTTCTTC.

The rearrangement joins TRBV7-2 to TRBJ1-6; 7 bases fit TRBD1. This CDR3 is built from 14 residues. Germline lookup yields CDR1 SGHTA and CDR2 FQGNSA. The trim removed 3 bases at V and 10 bases at J, leaving 6 bases unmatched. The CDR3 protein is CASSFQGVRSPLHF. Here the CDR3 DNA reads TGTGCCAGCAGCTTTCAGGGGGTAAGGTCACCCCTCCACTTT.